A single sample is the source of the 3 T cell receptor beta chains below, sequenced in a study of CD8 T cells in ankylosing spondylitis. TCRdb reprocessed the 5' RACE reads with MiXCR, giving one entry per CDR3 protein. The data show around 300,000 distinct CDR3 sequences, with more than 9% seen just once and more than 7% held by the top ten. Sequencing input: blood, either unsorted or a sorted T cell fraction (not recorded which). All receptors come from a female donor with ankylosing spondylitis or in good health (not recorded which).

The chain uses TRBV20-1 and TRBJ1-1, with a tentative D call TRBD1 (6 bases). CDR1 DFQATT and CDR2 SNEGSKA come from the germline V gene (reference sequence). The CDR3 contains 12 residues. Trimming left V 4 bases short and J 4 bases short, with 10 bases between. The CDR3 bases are TGCAGTGCTACCGAGGGGGGCACTGAAGCTTTCTTT. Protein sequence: CSATEGGTEAFF.

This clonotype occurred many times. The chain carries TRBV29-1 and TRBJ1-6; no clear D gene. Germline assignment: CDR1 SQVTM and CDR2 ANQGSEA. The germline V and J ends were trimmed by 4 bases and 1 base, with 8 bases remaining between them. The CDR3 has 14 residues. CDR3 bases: TGCAGCGTTGCGGAGGGATCCTATAATTCACCCCTCCACTTT. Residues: CSVAEGSYNSPLHF.

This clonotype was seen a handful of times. Here the CDR3 DNA reads TGTGCCAGTAGCATCACGACAGGAGCGTCCTACGAGCAGTACTTC. Translation gives CASSITTGASYEQYF. The V call is TRBV19, the J call TRBJ2-7; D may be TRBD1 (6 bases). Trimming removed 6 bases at V and 1 base at J, with 16 bases between. Germline CDR1 is LNHDA and CDR2 is SQIVND (reference sequence). The length of the CDR3 is 15 residues.